Below, 23 T cell receptor beta chains from the same sample are listed, as sequenced in a study of cytomegalovirus exposure and HLA in healthy donors. Amplification used 60 Vbeta primers and 13 Jbeta primers. TCRdb keeps only in-frame clones here, not all; method: immunoSEQ multiplex PCR. This table has about 130,000 clones, approximately 80% appearing once. Sequencing used PBMCs. The receptor set was obtained from a male donor in good health and CMV-seropositive.

This clone showed up just a few times. The chain uses TRBV28 and TRBJ1-4; D gene uncertain. CDR1 and CDR2 (germline): MDHEN, SYDVKM. The CDR3 has 14 residues. The V and J ends lost 5 bases and 7 bases respectively, with 14 bases between them. As DNA, the CDR3 is TGTGCCAGCAGTCCAAGCGAATCGGGTGAAAAACTGTTTTTT. Amino acid sequence: CASSPSESGEKLFF.

This chain uses TRBV27 with TRBJ2-1, with 8 bases identical to TRBD2. The CDR3 totals 15 residues. The V gene end was trimmed by 2 bases and the J gene end by 8 bases; junction bases not matched to a gene: 8. Germline-derived CDR1 and CDR2 are MNHEY and SMNVEV (reference sequence). The CDR3 region has the DNA TGTGCCAGCAGTTTAGGGGCGGGAGGATTGGATGAGCAGTTCTTC. Its translation: CASSLGAGGLDEQFF.

The chain is built from TRBV7-8 and TRBJ2-3, with D unclear. CDR1 is SGHVS and CDR2 is FQNEAQ in the germline V gene. The CDR3 covers 16 residues. The V end was cut by 1 base, the J end by 0 bases, with 11 bases between. This CDR3 reads CASSLGPRRSTDTQYF. The CDR3 DNA reads as TGTGCCAGCAGCTTAGGTCCAAGGCGGAGCACAGATACGCAGTATTTT.

This clone was detected a few times. This chain links TRBV6-1 with TRBJ2-1; weak D call: TRBD2 (6 bases). The CDR3 spans 16 residues. CDR1 is MNHNS, CDR2 SASEGT, per germline. V shed 1 base and J shed 6 bases, with 16 bases lying between them. DNA of the CDR3: TGTGCCAGCAGTGAAGGGGTCTTAGCGGTGGGCAATGAGCAGTTCTTC. Translated: CASSEGVLAVGNEQFF.

The CDR3 protein is CASSSGGVSGNTIYF. CDR3 nucleotides: TGTGCCAGCAGCTCGGGAGGGGTCTCTGGAAACACCATATATTTT. The chain is built from TRBV7-9 and TRBJ1-3; D may be TRBD1 (5 bases). V lost 4 bases to trimming and J lost 0 bases, with 10 bases between them. Germline values: CDR1 SEHNR, CDR2 FQNEAQ (reference sequence). CDR3 length: 15 residues. Drawing the rest from reference TRBV7-9 and TRBJ1-3, the complete variable domain is DTGVSQNPRHKITKRGQNVTFRCDPISEHNRLYWYRQTLGQGPEFLTYFQNEAQLEKSRLLSDRFSAERPKGSFSTLEIQRTEQGDSAMYLCASSSGGVSGNTIYFGEGSWLTVV.

In nucleotides, the CDR3 is TGTGCCAGTAGTATTTCGGCGGGGGAGACCCAGTACTTC. Translated: CASSISAGETQYF. This chain links TRBV19 with TRBJ2-5; maybe TRBD2 (6 bases). V dropped 3 bases and J dropped 5 bases, with 10 bases sitting between them. Per the germline V gene, CDR1 is LNHDA and CDR2 is SQIVND (reference sequence). The CDR3 covers 13 residues.

This chain joins TRBV6-5 and TRBJ2-2, with 12 bases matching TRBD2. Looked up from germline, CDR1 is MNHEY and CDR2 is SVGAGI. Unmatched junction bases numbered 3, after V lost 5 bases and J lost 5 bases. The CDR3 spans 15 residues. CDR3 protein: CASSPSGGATGELFF. The DNA for the CDR3 is TGTGCCAGCAGTCCTAGCGGGGGGGCGACCGGGGAGCTGTTTTTT.

The table lists this clone with a few counts. This sequence joins TRBV5-6 and TRBJ1-3; D unclear. Trimming removed 2 bases from V and 0 bases from J, with 12 bases in between. The CDR3 runs to 16 residues. Germline V gene sequence: CDR1 SGHDT, CDR2 YYEEEE. This CDR3 reads CASSFEGDYSGNTIYF. DNA of the CDR3: TGTGCCAGCAGCTTCGAGGGCGACTACTCTGGAAACACCATATATTTT.

The rearrangement joins TRBV19 to TRBJ1-5; TRBD1 matches at 7 bases. Germline CDR1 reads LNHDA; CDR2 reads SQIVND (reference sequence). This CDR3 contains 17 residues. V shed 4 bases and J 0 bases; nucleotides not matched to a gene: 9. As DNA, the CDR3 is TGTGCCAGTAGTAAGAGAACAGGGGCTTATAGCAATCAGCCCCAGCATTTT. Amino acid sequence: CASSKRTGAYSNQPQHF.

Remarks on this clone: At one end the junction does not follow the germline gene, possibly because of a read error. The chain links TRBV7-9 to TRBJ2-7; a weak D match, TRBD1 (5 bases). CDR3 length equals 15 residues. Germline V CDR1 and CDR2: SEHNR, FQNEAQ (reference sequence). The CDR3 nucleotides read TGTTCCAGCAGCTGGGGCCTTGTGGGATACTACGAGCAGTACTTC. This encodes CSSSWGLVGYYEQYF.

The V call is TRBV30, the J call TRBJ1-1, with 7 bases identical to TRBD1. This CDR3 is built from 15 residues. Germline CDR1 is GTSNPN and CDR2 is SVGIG (reference sequence). Unmatched junction bases numbered 6, after V lost 0 bases and J lost 2 bases. Here the CDR3 reads CAWSVGRGRNTEAFF. DNA of the CDR3: TGTGCCTGGAGTGTTGGCAGGGGGAGAAACACTGAAGCTTTCTTT.

In this sample, this clone turned up once. V gene TRBV7-9 combines with J gene TRBJ1-5, with 9 positions matching TRBD1. Germline loops: CDR1 SEHNR, CDR2 FQNEAQ (reference sequence). The V and J ends lost 5 bases and 7 bases, in that order; junction bases with no gene match: 6. CDR3 length: 14 amino acids. The CDR3 sequence is CASSQQGAGQPQHF. CDR3 sequence (DNA): TGTGCCAGCAGCCAACAGGGGGCGGGGCAGCCCCAGCATTTT. Based on the CDR3 plus reference TRBV7-9 and TRBJ1-5, the full variable domain is DTGVSQNPRHKITKRGQNVTFRCDPISEHNRLYWYRQTLGQGPEFLTYFQNEAQLEKSRLLSDRFSAERPKGSFSTLEIQRTEQGDSAMYLCASSQQGAGQPQHFGDGTRLSIL.

The chain is built from TRBV7-9 and TRBJ2-1; TRBD1 might be the D (5 bases). The CDR3 is 16 residues long. CDR1 is SEHNR, CDR2 FQNEAQ, per germline (reference sequence). The germline V and J ends were trimmed by 3 bases and 0 bases, with 12 bases remaining between them. Here the CDR3 reads CASSLQGSISYNEQFF. CDR3 bases: TGTGCCAGCAGCTTGCAGGGATCCATCTCCTACAATGAGCAGTTCTTC.

This chain links TRBV7-3 with TRBJ2-7; a weak D match, TRBD2 (5 bases). The CDR3 has 13 amino acids. Trimming took off 2 bases at V and 3 bases at J, with 8 bases between the two ends. Looked up from germline, CDR1 is SGHTA and CDR2 is FQGTGA. CDR3 region: CASSLEAGYEQYF. Here the CDR3 DNA reads TGTGCCAGCAGCTTAGAGGCGGGCTACGAGCAGTACTTC.

The rearrangement links TRBV5-1 to TRBJ2-2; D perhaps matches TRBD1 (5 bases). Germline CDR1 is SGHRS and CDR2 is YFSETQ. Trimming left V 5 bases short and J 3 bases short, with 11 bases between. This CDR3 has 14 amino acids. This chain's CDR3 is CASSFTGYTGELFF. CDR3 sequence (DNA): TGCGCCAGCAGTTTTACAGGTTACACCGGGGAGCTGTTTTTT.

This chain connects TRBV7-7 to TRBJ2-5, with no clear D. The CDR3 spans 12 residues. The V end lost 5 bases, the J end lost 5 bases, and 9 bases lay between the germline ends. CDR1 and CDR2 (germline): SSHAT, FNYEAQ (reference sequence). The CDR3 spells CASSHSPETQYF. In DNA form, the CDR3 reads TGTGCCAGCAGCCACTCACCGGAGACCCAGTACTTC.

The genes are TRBV5-1 and TRBJ2-1; 10 bases fit TRBD2. The CDR3 has 16 residues. V trimming: 5 bases; J trimming: 7 bases; junction bases outside the gene matches: 12. Germline V gene sequence: CDR1 SGHRS, CDR2 YFSETQ. The CDR3 reads CASSTSGITLLNEQFF. Here the CDR3 DNA reads TGCGCCAGCAGTACTAGCGGGATCACTCTTTTGAATGAGCAGTTCTTC.

CDR3 sequence (DNA): TGTGCCAGCAGTTTTTCAGGGGACGGCTACACCTTC. Protein sequence: CASSFSGDGYTF. The chain links TRBV28 to TRBJ1-2, with TRBD1 as a possible D gene (6 bases). The CDR3 sequence is 12 residues long. The V and J ends lost 3 bases and 8 bases respectively, with 10 bases between them. Germline lookup yields CDR1 MDHEN and CDR2 SYDVKM.

J is TRBJ1-5 and V is TRBV19, with D unclear. Germline-derived CDR1 and CDR2 are LNHDA and SQIVND (reference sequence). V was clipped by 5 bases and J by 1 base, with 9 bases between them. The CDR3 spans 14 residues. Here the CDR3 reads CASSYSESNQPQHF. DNA of the CDR3: TGTGCCAGTAGTTATTCAGAAAGCAATCAGCCCCAGCATTTT.

As regards this clone: This same CDR3 is encoded by further DNA sequences in the sample. V is TRBV9 and J is TRBJ2-1, with TRBD2 matching over 9 bases. This CDR3 is built from 15 residues. Germline CDR1 is SGDLS and CDR2 is YYNGEE. V lost 0 bases, J lost 4 bases, and 2 bases stayed unmatched. The CDR3 sequence is CASSVASGVYNEQFF. DNA for the CDR3: TGTGCCAGCAGCGTAGCTAGCGGGGTTTACAATGAGCAGTTCTTC.

The genes are TRBV11-2 and TRBJ2-7; perhaps TRBD2 as D (6 bases). The V end was cut by 2 bases, the J end by 0 bases, with 11 bases between. Germline V gives CDR1 SGHAT, CDR2 FQNNGV. The length of the CDR3 is 15 residues. This CDR3 is CASSLSASVSYEQYF. As DNA, the CDR3 is TGTGCCAGCAGCTTAAGCGCTAGCGTCTCCTACGAGCAGTACTTC.

The rearrangement links TRBV16 to TRBJ2-7; tentatively, D is TRBD1 (7 bases). The CDR3 has 13 amino acids. Germline CDR1 is KGHSY and CDR2 is FQNENV. V dropped 4 bases and J dropped 6 bases, with 13 bases sitting between them. The CDR3 reads CASSRNRGGEQYF. In DNA, the CDR3 is TGTGCCAGCAGCCGAAACAGGGGAGGCGAGCAGTACTTC.

The chain uses TRBV27 and TRBJ2-7; 9 nucleotides agree with TRBD1. With 4 bases clipped from V and 2 bases from J, the junction kept 9 bases outside the gene matches. Per the germline V gene, CDR1 is MNHEY and CDR2 is SMNVEV (reference sequence). The CDR3 runs to 16 residues. In DNA, the CDR3 is TGTGCCAGCAGTTCACGGACAGGGGTGATAGCCTACGAGCAGTACTTC. Protein: CASSSRTGVIAYEQYF.